Here is one T cell receptor (beta chain) with its context. This clone has a handful of counts. Its recognized antigen is unknown. No qualities accompany the bases; no much larger clone lies one base away. This sample stems from a study of STAT5B mutations in CD4+ large granular lymphocyte leukemia (dated 2022 in TCRdb). With respect to the entire study: Among the healthy controls, the CDR3 'QG' motif was associated with a particular HLA allele. The study compared the TCRbeta repertoires of patients with CD4+ T-cell large granular lymphocyte leukemia against those of healthy blood donors. Flow cytometry on FACSCanto II or FACSVerse confirmed that purified fractions exceeded 95% purity among lymphocytes. Study-level results and caveats: The data were not HLA-matched, and the higher clonality in CD4+ T-LGLL than in CD8+ T-LGLL could be due to the relatively small sample size. TRBV06-family usage was enriched among the top patient clones (8/27) compared with healthy controls (2/35). Greater clonality appeared to be present in CD4-sorted patient repertoires than in healthy CD4+ repertoires, and the difference was retained after the putative leukemic clones were removed. Each patient's main leukemic clonotypes were private, but approximately 23% of these clonotypes showed up at low frequency in the non-leukemic repertoires of other patients.

The immunoSEQ assay at survey resolution was used to sequence TCRbeta rearrangements from genomic DNA. The published analysis was carried out like this. In the TCR sequencing data, the smallest productive clonotype frequency that could be detected was 2.59 x 10-5. Only productive TCRbeta rearrangements, defined as complete and in-frame sequences, were included in the analyses. Clonality for each sample was calculated as Simpson clonality in the immunoSEQ Analyzer version 3.0. Based on frequency, clones were grouped as very rare, small, medium, large (1-20%) or hyperexpanded (>20%). Generation probabilities were estimated with OLGA 1.2.3, V-gene circos plots were made with VDJtools, specificities were searched in VDJdb, and CDR3 motifs were identified with GLIPH. The source is immuneACCESS, and TCRdb retained only in-frame sequences with V and J called. Part of the clones is not carried over; for the studies checked, unresolved V genes explain less than half of this, and the remainder is unexplained. V, J and clone size reflect that table, while D and trimming were determined from the DNA. Across this sample there are about 46,000 clones, with 80% to 85% seen only once. 0.3% to 0.45% of the sample goes to the ten largest clones.

The CDR3 covers 16 residues, taking in both the cysteine and the phenylalanine. CDR3 DNA is the only sequence kept; it has 48 bases, read in frame from the first base. V loses 3 bases of germline sequence and J loses 5 bases, and the interval between the two ends is 20 bases. The germline V gene encodes CDR1 LNHDA and CDR2 SQIVND (reference sequence). The healthy control group was made up of roughly 39 blood donors, and the Finnish Red Cross blood service supplied their buffy coats. All TCR-sequenced material derived from peripheral blood: patient blood samples and healthy donor buffy coats. Ficoll-Hypaque gradient centrifugation was used to isolate peripheral blood mononuclear cells. CD4+ cells were purified magnetically from the buffy coats of healthy controls. The Gentra Puregene Cell and Tissue kit was used for genomic DNA extraction, and quantification was performed on a Qubit 2.0 fluorometer.

The rearrangement combines TRBV19 with TRBJ2-7; the D gene is not confidently resolved. This receptor was identified in a human donor in good health. Sequenced material: CD4+ T cells from blood buffy coats. CDR3 sequence: CASSIGRASLGNEQYF. The DNA reads TGTGCCAGTAGTATCGGCCGGGCCTCTCTGGGTAACGAGCAGTACTTC.